One and the same sample provided the 8 T cell receptor beta chains below, sequenced in a study of Tregs in tolerant kidney transplant recipients. Produced via immunoSEQ multiplex PCR; TCRdb's table is partial and in-frame only. The specimen's table records about 11,000 clones. Related graft donors supplied nonmyeloablative bone marrow transplants, and mixed chimerism was transient. The sample here was CD8+ T cells from blood (PBMCs), taken 24 months after the transplant. The receptors here all came from a human patient who received a combined kidney and bone marrow transplant. T cells may partly derive from the graft donor.

Concerning this clone: With the read ending 3 residues before the CDR3 end, the germline J gene is used to fill in that end. This chain connects TRBV5-1 to TRBJ2-3; no reliable D call. V was shortened by 1 base and J by 4 bases, with 13 bases between the two germline ends. This CDR3 is built from 15 residues. Germline lookup yields CDR1 SGHRS and CDR2 YFSETQ. The DNA read from the CDR3 is TGCGCCAGCAGCTTGAGACTGGAAGTTGCAGATACG. Its protein product is CASSLRLEVADT. Given in full, the CDR3 is CASSLRLEVADTQYF.

CDR3 in amino acids: CARSLDSNTEAFF. CDR3 DNA (partial): TGTGCCAGAAGCTTGGACAGTAACACTGAA. The chain uses TRBV5-3 and TRBJ1-1, with D uncertain. The sequence runs out 3 residues before the end of the CDR3; the remainder is reconstructed from the germline J gene. TRBV5-3 is treated as an ORF (open reading frame) with a function not yet certain. This CDR3 region has 13 residues. The V and J ends lost 0 bases and 2 bases respectively, with 5 bases between them.

Notes on this clone: The observed sequence ends 3 residues before the CDR3 terminus, with the missing tail filled in from the germline J gene. The chain has TRBV18 and TRBJ2-2; D uncertain. Germline V gives CDR1 KGHSH, CDR2 LQKENI. Trimming left V 1 base short and J 3 bases short, with 3 bases between. CDR3 size: 13 residues. The CDR3 reads CASSPLDTGELFF. The part of the CDR3 DNA that was read is TGTGCCAGCTCACCACTCGACACCGGGGAG.

With regard to this clone: The read is 3 residues too short to cover the CDR3 end, so that end is filled in from the germline J gene. The rearrangement joins TRBV7-9 to TRBJ2-1, with 7 bases that match TRBD2. Germline assignment: CDR1 SEHNR and CDR2 FQNEAQ (reference sequence). V trimming: 1 base; J trimming: 7 bases; junction bases outside the gene matches: 1. The CDR3 is 13 residues long. The CDR3 protein is CASSLGGGNEQFF. The covered CDR3 bases are TGTGCCAGCAGCTTAGGGGGGGGTAATGAG.

About this clone itself: The read stops 3 residues short of the end of the CDR3; the missing end is completed from the germline J gene. This sequence joins TRBV24-1 and TRBJ2-1, with 7 nucleotides matching TRBD2. CDR3 length: 16 residues. From germline, CDR1 is KGHDR and CDR2 SFDVKD. With V trimmed by 0 bases and J by 2 bases, 3 bases remained unmatched. CDR3 protein: CATSDLPSGAYNEQFF. Incomplete CDR3 DNA: TGTGCCACCAGTGATTTGCCTAGCGGCGCCTACAATGAG.

Worth noting for this clone: The sequence runs out 3 residues before the end of the CDR3; the remainder is reconstructed from the germline J gene. The chain combines TRBV7-9 with TRBJ2-5; D unresolved. CDR3 length: 15 amino acids. Trimming removed 1 base from V and 5 bases from J, with 14 bases in between. The germline V gene has CDR1 SEHNR and CDR2 FQNEAQ (reference sequence). The CDR3 sequence: CASSLGGSPGETQYF. The CDR3 DNA, read in part, is TGTGCCAGCAGCTTAGGAGGATCACCCGGGGAGACC.

As concerns this clone: Sequencing ends 3 residues short of the CDR3 end; the germline J gene provides the rest. This rearrangement joins TRBV5-1 to TRBJ2-1; 8 nucleotides align to TRBD2. The CDR3 covers 16 residues. Looked up from germline, CDR1 is SGHRS and CDR2 is YFSETQ. The junction had 13 bases not matched to a gene; V was cut back by 4 bases and J by 7 bases. The CDR3 loop is CASSPGGSGMGNEQFF. Partial CDR3 DNA: TGCGCCAGCAGCCCAGGTGGTAGCGGGATGGGAAATGAG. Full variable domain (remainder filled in from reference TRBV5-1 and TRBJ2-1): KAGVTQTPRYLIKTRGQQVTLSCSPISGHRSVSWYQQTPGQGLQFLFEYFSETQRNKGNFPGRFSGRQFSNSRSEMNVSTLELGDSALYLCASSPGGSGMGNEQFFGPGTRLTVL.

This clone is medium-sized by frequency. The DNA read from the CDR3 is TGTGCCAGCAGCTTAGTAAAAGGGGCTATCTATGAG. It specifies CASSLVKGAIYE. The whole CDR3 region reads CASSLVKGAIYEQFF. The rearrangement links TRBV7-8 to TRBJ2-1; tentative D call: TRBD1 (5 bases). The CDR3 extends 3 residues past the end of the read, so its final part is completed from the germline J gene. Trimming removed 1 base at V and 8 bases at J, with 15 bases between. The CDR3 is made up of 15 amino acids. Germline values: CDR1 SGHVS, CDR2 FQNEAQ. The full variable domain, completed using reference TRBV7-8 and TRBJ2-1, is GAGVSQSPRYKVAKRGQDVALRCDPISGHVSLFWYQQALGQGPEFLTYFQNEAQLDKSGLPSDRFFAERPEGSVSTLKIQRTQQEDSAVYLCASSLVKGAIYEQFFGPGTRLTVL.